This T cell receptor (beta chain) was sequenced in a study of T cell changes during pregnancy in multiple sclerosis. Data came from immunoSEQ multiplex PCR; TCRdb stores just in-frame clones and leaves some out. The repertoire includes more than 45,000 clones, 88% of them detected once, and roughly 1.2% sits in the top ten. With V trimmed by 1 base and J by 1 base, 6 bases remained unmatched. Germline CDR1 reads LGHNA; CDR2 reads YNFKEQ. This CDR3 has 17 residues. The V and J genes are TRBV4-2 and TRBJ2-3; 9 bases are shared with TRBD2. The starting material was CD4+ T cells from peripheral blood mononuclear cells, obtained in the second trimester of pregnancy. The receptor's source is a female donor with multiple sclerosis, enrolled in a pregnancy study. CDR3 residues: CASSQGAGGPGTDTQYF. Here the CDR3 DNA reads TGTGCCAGCAGCCAAGGTGCGGGAGGGCCTGGCACAGATACGCAGTATTTT.